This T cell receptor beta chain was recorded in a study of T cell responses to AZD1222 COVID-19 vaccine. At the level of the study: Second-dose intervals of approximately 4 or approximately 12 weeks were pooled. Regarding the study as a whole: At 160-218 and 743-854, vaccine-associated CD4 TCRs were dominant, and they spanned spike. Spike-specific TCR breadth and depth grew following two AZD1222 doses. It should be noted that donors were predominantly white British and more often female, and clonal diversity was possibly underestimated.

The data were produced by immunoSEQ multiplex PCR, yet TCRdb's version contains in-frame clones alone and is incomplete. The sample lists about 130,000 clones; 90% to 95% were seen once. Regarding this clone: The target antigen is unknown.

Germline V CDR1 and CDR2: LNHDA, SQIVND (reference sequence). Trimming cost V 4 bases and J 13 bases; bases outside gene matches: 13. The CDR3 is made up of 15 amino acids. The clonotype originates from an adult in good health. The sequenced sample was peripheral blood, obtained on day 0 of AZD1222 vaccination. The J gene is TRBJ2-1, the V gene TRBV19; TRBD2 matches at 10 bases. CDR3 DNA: TGTGCCAGTAGTAATAGCGGGGGGAACCCCGGGGAACAGTTCTTC. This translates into CASSNSGGNPGEQFF.